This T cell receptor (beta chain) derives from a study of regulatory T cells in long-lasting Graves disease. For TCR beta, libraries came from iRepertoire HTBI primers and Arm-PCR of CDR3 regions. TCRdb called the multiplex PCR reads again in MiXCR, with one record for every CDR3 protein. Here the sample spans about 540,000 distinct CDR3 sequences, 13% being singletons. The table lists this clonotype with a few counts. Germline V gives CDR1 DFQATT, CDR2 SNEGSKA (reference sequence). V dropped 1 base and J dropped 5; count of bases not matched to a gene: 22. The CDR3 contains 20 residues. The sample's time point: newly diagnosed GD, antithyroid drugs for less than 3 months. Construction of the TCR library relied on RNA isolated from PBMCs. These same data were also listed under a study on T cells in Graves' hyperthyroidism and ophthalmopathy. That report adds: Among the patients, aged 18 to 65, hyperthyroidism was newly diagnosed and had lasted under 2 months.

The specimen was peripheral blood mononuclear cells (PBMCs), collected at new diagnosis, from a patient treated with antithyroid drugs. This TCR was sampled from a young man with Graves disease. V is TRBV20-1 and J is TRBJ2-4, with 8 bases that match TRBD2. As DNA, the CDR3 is TGCAGTGCTAGAGTTTGGGATCCAGCGGGAGACCCCGGAGCGGAAAACATTCAGTACTTC. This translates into CSARVWDPAGDPGAENIQYF.